The following is a TCR beta chain sequence with its context. This entry belongs to a study of blood T cell repertoires in COVID-19. In the study overall: COVID-19 samples, acute and convalescent, were from the United States, Italy and Spain. Nucleic acid was either cDNA or gDNA, and it came from T cells, B-cell-depleted T cells, or PBMCs.

CDR1 is MDHEN and CDR2 is SYDVKM in the germline V gene. The CDR3 is 14 amino acids. V lost 10 bases, J lost 0 bases, and 12 bases lay in between. Here immunoSEQ multiplex PCR was the method, and the copy in TCRdb shows in-frame clones only, minus some. This table has some 76,000 clones, about 90% appearing once. The sample was peripheral blood. The chain recombines TRBV28 with TRBJ1-4, with D perhaps TRBD1 (5 bases). This TCR derives from an elderly man in a cohort sampled during active COVID-19. The CDR3 nucleotides are TGTGCCACAGCGGGGGGGGCAACTAATGAAAAACTGTTTTTT. It yields the protein CATAGGATNEKLFF.